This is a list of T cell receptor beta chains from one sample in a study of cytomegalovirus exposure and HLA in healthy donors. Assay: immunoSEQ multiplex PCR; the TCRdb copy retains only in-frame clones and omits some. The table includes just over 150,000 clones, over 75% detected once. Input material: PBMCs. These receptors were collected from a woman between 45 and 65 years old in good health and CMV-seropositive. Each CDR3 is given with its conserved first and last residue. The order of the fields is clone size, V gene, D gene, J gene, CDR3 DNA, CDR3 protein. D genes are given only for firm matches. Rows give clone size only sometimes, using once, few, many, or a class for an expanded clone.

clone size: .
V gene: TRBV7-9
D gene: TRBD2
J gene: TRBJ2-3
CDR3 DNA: TGTGCCAGCAGCTCCCGGGAGGGCCTAACAGATACGCAGTATTTT
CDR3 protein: CASSSREGLTDTQYF

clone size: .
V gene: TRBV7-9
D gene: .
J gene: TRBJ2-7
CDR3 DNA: TGTGCCAGCAGCCCACCGCTAGCAGTCTACGAGCAGTACTTC
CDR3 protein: CASSPPLAVYEQYF

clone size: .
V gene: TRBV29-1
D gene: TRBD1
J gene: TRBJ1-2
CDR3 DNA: TGCAGCGCCGCTTCCCCTCAACAGGGGGGCTATGGCTACACCTTC
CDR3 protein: CSAASPQQGGYGYTF

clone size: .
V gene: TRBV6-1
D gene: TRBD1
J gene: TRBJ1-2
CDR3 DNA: TGTGCCAGCAGGCGGGACAGGGTGGATGGCTACACCTTC
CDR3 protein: CASRRDRVDGYTF

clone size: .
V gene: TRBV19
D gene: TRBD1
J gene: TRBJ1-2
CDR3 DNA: TGTGCCAGTAGTATGACAGGGGATCGAATATATGGCTACACCTTC
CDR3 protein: CASSMTGDRIYGYTF

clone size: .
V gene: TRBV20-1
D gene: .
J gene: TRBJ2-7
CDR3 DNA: TGCAGTGCTCACCAGGGGGGCGAGCAGTACTTC
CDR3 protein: CSAHQGGEQYF

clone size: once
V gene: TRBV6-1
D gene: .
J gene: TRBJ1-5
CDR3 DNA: TGTGCCAGCACCCTCGACAGATACGGCAATCAGCCCCAGCATTTT
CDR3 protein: CASTLDRYGNQPQHF

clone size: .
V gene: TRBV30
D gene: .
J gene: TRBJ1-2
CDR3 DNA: TGTGCCTGGAGTACGGGAGGGATCTATGGCTACACCTTC
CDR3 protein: CAWSTGGIYGYTF

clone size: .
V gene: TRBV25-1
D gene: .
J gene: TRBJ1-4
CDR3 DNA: TGTGCCAGCACCGGTCCCCTCGGGTCTAATGAAAAACTGTTTTTT
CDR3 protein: CASTGPLGSNEKLFF

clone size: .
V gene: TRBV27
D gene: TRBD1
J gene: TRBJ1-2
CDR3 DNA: TGTGCCAGCAGTTCCTCAGGCTCGGGACAGGGCCACTATGGCTACACCTTC
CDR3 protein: CASSSSGSGQGHYGYTF

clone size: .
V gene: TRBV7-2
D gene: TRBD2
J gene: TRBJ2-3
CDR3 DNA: TGTGCCAGCAGCCCCTCTCGCGGGGGGGCAGATACGCAGTATTTT
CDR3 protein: CASSPSRGGADTQYF

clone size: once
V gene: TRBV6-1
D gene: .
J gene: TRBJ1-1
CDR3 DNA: TGTGCCAGCGTCGAGGGAGGGTGGGATACTGAAGCTTTCTTT
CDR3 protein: CASVEGGWDTEAFF

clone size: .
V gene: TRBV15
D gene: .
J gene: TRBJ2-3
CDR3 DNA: TGTGCCACCAGCAGAGGGCTAGACTCCACAGATACGCAGTATTTT
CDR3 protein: CATSRGLDSTDTQYF

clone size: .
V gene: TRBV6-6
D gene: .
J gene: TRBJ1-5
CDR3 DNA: TGTGCCAGCAGTGAGCAGGTAGGGGCCCAGCATTTT
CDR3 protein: CASSEQVGAQHF

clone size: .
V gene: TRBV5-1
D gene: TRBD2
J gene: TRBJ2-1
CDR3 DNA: TGCGCCAGCAGCTTGGATTTCGGAGCGGGGGGGAATGAGCAGTTCTTC
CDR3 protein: CASSLDFGAGGNEQFF

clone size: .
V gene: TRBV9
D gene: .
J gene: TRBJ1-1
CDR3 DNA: TGTGCCAGCAGCGTAGAGGCCAGGGGAGACACTGAAGCTTTCTTT
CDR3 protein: CASSVEARGDTEAFF

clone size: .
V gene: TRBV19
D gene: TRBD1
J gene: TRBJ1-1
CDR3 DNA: TGTGCCAGTAGTATTGGGACAGGGGGGAACACTGAAGCTTTCTTT
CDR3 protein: CASSIGTGGNTEAFF

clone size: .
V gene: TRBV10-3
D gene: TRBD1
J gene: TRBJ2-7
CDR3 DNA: TGTGCCATCAGTGAGGCTTCTACAGGGGCTTACGAGCAGTACTTC
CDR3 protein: CAISEASTGAYEQYF

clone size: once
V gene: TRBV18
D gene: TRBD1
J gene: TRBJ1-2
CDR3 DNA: TGTGCCAGCTCACTTGACAGGGGGCGAGGCTACACCTTC
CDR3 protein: CASSLDRGRGYTF

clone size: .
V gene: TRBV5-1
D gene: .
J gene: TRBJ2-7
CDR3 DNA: TGCGCCAGCAGCTTGGCCGTAGGACAGACCTACGAGCAGTACTTC
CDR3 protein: CASSLAVGQTYEQYF

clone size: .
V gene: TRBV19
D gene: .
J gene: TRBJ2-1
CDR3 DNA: TGTGCCAGTAGTCCCCAGGTGAGCTCCTACAATGAGCAGTTCTTC
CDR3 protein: CASSPQVSSYNEQFF

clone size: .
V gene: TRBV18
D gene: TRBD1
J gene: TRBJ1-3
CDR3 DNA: TGTGCCAGCTCACGGGACAGGACTGGAAACACCATATATTTT
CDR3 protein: CASSRDRTGNTIYF

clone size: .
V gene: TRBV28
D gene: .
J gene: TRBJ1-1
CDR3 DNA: TGTGCCAGCAGTTTTAACGGGTATGAAGCTTTCTTT
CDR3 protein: CASSFNGYEAFF

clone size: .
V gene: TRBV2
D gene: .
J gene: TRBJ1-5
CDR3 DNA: TGTGCCAGCAGTGTCGGGACATATAGCAATCAGCCCCAGCATTTT
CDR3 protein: CASSVGTYSNQPQHF

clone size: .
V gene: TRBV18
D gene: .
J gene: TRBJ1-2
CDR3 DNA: TGTGCCAGCTCACCTGGGGCATCATCTAACTATGGCTACACCTTC
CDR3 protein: CASSPGASSNYGYTF

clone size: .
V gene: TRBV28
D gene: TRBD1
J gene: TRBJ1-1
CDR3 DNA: TGTGCCAGCACAAACGACAGGGTGAACACTGAAGCTTTCTTT
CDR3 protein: CASTNDRVNTEAFF

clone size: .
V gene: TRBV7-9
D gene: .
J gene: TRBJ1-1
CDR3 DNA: TGTGCCAGCAGCCTCTGGGGCGAGACGCCAGAAGCTTTCTTT
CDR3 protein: CASSLWGETPEAFF

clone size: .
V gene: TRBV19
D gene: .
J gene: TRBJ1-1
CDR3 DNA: TGTGCCAGTAGTCCGAACAGGTTCCTACTTTACACTGAAGCTTTCTTT
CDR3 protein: CASSPNRFLLYTEAFF

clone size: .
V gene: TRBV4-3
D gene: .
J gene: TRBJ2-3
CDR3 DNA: TGCGCCAGCAGCCAAGGTCGGTCAGGTAGGCCTAGCACAGATACGCAGTATTTT
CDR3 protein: CASSQGRSGRPSTDTQYF

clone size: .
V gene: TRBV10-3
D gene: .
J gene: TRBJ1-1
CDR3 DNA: TGTGCCATCAGTGAGTCTGGGTGGGCCGAGAATAAAGCTTTCTTT
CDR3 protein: CAISESGWAENKAFF

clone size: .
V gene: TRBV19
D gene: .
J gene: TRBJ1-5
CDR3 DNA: TGTGCCAGTAGTACGACAAGGCTTCGGTATAGCAATCAGCCCCAGCATTTT
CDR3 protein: CASSTTRLRYSNQPQHF

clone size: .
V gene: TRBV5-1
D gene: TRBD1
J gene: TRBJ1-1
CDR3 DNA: TGCGCCAGCAGCGGACAGACAGGGGTGGAGACTGAAGCTTTCTTT
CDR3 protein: CASSGQTGVETEAFF

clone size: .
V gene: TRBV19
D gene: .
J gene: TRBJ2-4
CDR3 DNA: TGTGCCAGTAGTATGGGGTGGGTAAGTCAGGGCTCCAAAAACATTCAGTACTTC
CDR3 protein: CASSMGWVSQGSKNIQYF

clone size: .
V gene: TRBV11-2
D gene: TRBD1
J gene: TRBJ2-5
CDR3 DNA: TGTGCCAGCAGTTGGACAGGGGGCGGCCAAGAGACCCAGTACTTC
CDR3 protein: CASSWTGGGQETQYF

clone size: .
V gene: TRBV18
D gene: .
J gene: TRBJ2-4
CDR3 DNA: TGTGCCAGCTCACCACCGGCAGGCTCAAGTGCCAAAAACATTCAGTACTTC
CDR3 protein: CASSPPAGSSAKNIQYF

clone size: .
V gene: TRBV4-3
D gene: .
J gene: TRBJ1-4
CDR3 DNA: TGCGCCAGCAGCCAAGATATGGTCACGGGAAAACTGTTTTTT
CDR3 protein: CASSQDMVTGKLFF

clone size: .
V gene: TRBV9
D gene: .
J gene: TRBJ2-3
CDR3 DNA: TGTGCCAGCAGCGTAGTTCCCGGGACAGATACGCAGTATTTT
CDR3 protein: CASSVVPGTDTQYF

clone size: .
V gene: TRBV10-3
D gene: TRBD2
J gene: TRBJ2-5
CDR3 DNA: TGTGCCATCAGTGAGTACGGAAGCGGGGGGGCCTCTTCGGAGACCCAGTACTTC
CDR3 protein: CAISEYGSGGASSETQYF